What follows are 9 T cell receptor beta chains derived from one specimen sequenced in a study of shared clonotypes between healthy human individuals. Only in-frame clones appear in the TCRdb table, and some are missing; sequencing was by immunoSEQ multiplex PCR. Among more than 400,000 clones listed, 90% to 97% were seen once. Sequencing was done on a sample of naive CD4+ T cells sorted from blood. Regarding subset: CD45RA+ positively selected. Receptor source: a woman aged 25 to 39 in good health.

The chain uses TRBV4-2 and TRBJ2-6; no clear D. Per the germline V gene, CDR1 is LGHNA and CDR2 is YNFKEQ. Trimming left V 0 bases short and J 2 bases short, with 2 bases between. The length of the CDR3 is 14 residues. The CDR3 region is CASSQEPGANVLTF. The CDR3, as DNA: TGTGCCAGCAGCCAAGAGCCTGGGGCCAACGTCCTGACTTTC.

The V gene is TRBV6-1, the J gene TRBJ2-2; no firm D call. The V and J ends lost 5 bases and 1 base respectively, with 8 bases between them. The CDR3 consists of 14 residues. Germline-derived CDR1 and CDR2 are MNHNS and SASEGT. The CDR3 loop reads CASSRVRNTGELFF. The CDR3, as DNA: TGTGCCAGCAGTCGGGTCAGGAACACCGGGGAGCTGTTTTTT.

V is TRBV5-8 and J is TRBJ1-3; D may be TRBD1 (6 bases). From germline, CDR1 is SGHTS and CDR2 YDEGEE. This CDR3 spans 15 amino acids. V dropped 4 bases and J dropped 5 bases, with 16 bases sitting between them. The CDR3: CASSPSGQGRNTIYF. For the CDR3, the DNA is TGTGCCAGCAGCCCCTCAGGGCAGGGGAGAAACACCATATATTTT.

This rearrangement joins TRBV6-5 to TRBJ2-7, with D tentatively TRBD2 (6 bases). This CDR3 is built from 14 residues. V was trimmed by 7 bases and J by 0 bases, leaving 13 bases between them. The germline gives CDR1 MNHEY, CDR2 SVGAGI. CDR3 amino acids: CASTKDGSSYEQYF. The CDR3 DNA follows: TGTGCCAGCACCAAGGACGGGAGCTCCTACGAGCAGTACTTC.

The rearrangement joins TRBV29-1 to TRBJ1-1, with D uncertain. This CDR3 spans 13 amino acids. Germline loops: CDR1 SQVTM, CDR2 ANQGSEA. Trimming left V 4 bases short and J 0 bases short, with 9 bases between. CDR3 in DNA: TGCAGCGTTGGGTCGGGGTTGAACACTGAAGCTTTCTTT. Protein sequence: CSVGSGLNTEAFF.

This chain joins TRBV19 and TRBJ1-4; D is ambiguous. The V gene's germline CDR1 is LNHDA and CDR2 SQIVND (reference sequence). V was shortened by 4 bases and J by 6 bases, with 6 bases between the two germline ends. This CDR3 is 12 amino acids long. The CDR3 loop is CASSTFDEKLFF. The CDR3 nucleotides are TGTGCCAGTAGTACTTTCGATGAAAAACTGTTTTTT. Full variable domain (rest looked up from reference TRBV19 and TRBJ1-4): DGGITQSPKYLFRKEGQNVTLSCEQNLNHDAMYWYRQDPGQGLRLIYYSQIVNDFQKGDIAEGYSVSREKKESFPLTVTSAQKNPTAFYLCASSTFDEKLFFGSGTQLSVL.

The chain has TRBV28 and TRBJ2-5, with 7 bases identical to TRBD2. The CDR3 totals 16 residues. The V segment lost 5 bases and the J segment 0 bases; nucleotides outside the gene matches: 9. Germline V gene lookup returns CDR1 MDHEN and CDR2 SYDVKM. The CDR3 region is CASSTPGGSYQETQYF. CDR3 bases: TGTGCCAGCAGTACCCCGGGGGGTTCGTACCAAGAGACCCAGTACTTC.

J is TRBJ2-5 and V is TRBV29-1, with a tentative D call TRBD1 (5 bases). Germline V CDR1 and CDR2: SQVTM, ANQGSEA. V lost 4 bases to trimming and J lost 5 bases, with 11 bases between them. The CDR3 is made up of 12 amino acids. Here the CDR3 DNA reads TGCAGCGTTGTTCCACAGGCGGAGACCCAGTACTTC. It is translated as CSVVPQAETQYF. Together with reference TRBV29-1 and TRBJ2-5, the CDR3 gives the full variable domain: SAVISQKPSRDICQRGTSLTIQCQVDSQVTMMFWYRQQPGQSLTLIATANQGSEATYESGFVIDKFPISRPNLTFSTLTVSNMSPEDSSIYLCSVVPQAETQYFGPGTRLLVL.

In this sample, this clone turned up a few times. The chain links TRBV4-1 to TRBJ1-5, with D possibly being TRBD1 (5 bases). Trimming pared 4 bases from V and 9 bases from J, leaving 13 bases between. Germline CDR1 reads MGHRA; CDR2 reads YSYEKL. The CDR3 is 13 residues long. CDR3 sequence reads: CASSPGLRMPQHF. CDR3 bases: TGCGCCAGCAGCCCGGGACTGAGGATGCCCCAGCATTTT.